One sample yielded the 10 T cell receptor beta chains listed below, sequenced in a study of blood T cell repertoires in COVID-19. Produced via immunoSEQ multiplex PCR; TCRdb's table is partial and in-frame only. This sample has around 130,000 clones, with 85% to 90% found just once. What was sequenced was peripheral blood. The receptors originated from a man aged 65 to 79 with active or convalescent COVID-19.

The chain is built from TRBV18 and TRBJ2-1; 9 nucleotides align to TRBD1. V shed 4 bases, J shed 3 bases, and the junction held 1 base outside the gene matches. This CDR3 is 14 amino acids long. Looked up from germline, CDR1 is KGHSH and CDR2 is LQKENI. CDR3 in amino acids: CASSRTGDYNEQFF. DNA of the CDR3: TGTGCCAGCTCACGGACAGGGGACTACAATGAGCAGTTCTTC.

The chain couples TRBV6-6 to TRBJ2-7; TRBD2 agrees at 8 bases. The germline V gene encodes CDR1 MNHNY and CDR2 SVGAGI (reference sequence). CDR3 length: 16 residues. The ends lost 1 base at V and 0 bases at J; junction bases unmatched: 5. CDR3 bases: TGTGCCAGCAGTTACTGGGCTAGCGGGTTCTCCTACGAGCAGTACTTC. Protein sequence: CASSYWASGFSYEQYF.

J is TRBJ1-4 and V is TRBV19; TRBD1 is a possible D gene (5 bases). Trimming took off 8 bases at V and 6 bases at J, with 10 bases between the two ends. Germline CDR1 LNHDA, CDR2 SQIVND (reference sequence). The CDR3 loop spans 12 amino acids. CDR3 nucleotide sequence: TGTGCCAGTGGCAGGGTCGATGAAAAACTGTTTTTT. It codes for CASGRVDEKLFF.

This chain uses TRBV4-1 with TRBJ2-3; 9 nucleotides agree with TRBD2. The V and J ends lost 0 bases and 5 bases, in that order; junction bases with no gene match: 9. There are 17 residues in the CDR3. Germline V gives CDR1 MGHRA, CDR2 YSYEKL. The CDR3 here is CASSQDEFVRGGDTQYF. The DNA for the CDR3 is TGCGCCAGCAGCCAAGATGAGTTCGTGCGGGGGGGAGATACGCAGTATTTT.

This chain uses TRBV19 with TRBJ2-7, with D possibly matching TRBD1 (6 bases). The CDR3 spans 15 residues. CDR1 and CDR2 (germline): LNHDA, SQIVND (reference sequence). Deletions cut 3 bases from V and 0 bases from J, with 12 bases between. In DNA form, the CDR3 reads TGTGCCAGTAGTATCCGACGGACAGACTCCTACGAGCAGTACTTC. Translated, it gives CASSIRRTDSYEQYF.

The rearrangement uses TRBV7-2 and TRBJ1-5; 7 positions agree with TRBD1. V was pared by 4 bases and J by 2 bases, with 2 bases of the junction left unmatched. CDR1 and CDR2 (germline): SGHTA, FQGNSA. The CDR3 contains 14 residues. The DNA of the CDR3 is TGTGCCAGCAGCTCCGGACAGGGCAATCAGCCCCAGCATTTT. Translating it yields CASSSGQGNQPQHF.

This CDR3 is CASSDGVERPQHF. In nucleotides, the CDR3 is TGTGCCAGCAGTGATGGCGTGGAGCGGCCCCAGCATTTT. The J gene is TRBJ1-5, the V gene TRBV28; no reliable D call. The V gene's germline CDR1 is MDHEN and CDR2 SYDVKM. Trimming removed 5 bases from V and 9 bases from J, with 14 bases in between. The CDR3 runs 13 residues.

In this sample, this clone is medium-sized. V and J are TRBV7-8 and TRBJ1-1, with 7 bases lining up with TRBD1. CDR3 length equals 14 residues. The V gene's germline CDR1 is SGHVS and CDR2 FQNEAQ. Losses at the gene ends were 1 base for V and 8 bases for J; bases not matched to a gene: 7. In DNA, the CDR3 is TGTGCCAGCAGCTTAGGGAGACAGGGCTGGGAAGCTTTCTTT. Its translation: CASSLGRQGWEAFF.

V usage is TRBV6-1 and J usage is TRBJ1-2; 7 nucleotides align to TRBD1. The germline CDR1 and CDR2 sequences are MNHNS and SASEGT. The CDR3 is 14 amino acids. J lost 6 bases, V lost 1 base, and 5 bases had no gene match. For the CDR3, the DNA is TGTGCCAGCAGTGAAGGGGACAGAAGACATGGCTACACCTTC. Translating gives CASSEGDRRHGYTF.

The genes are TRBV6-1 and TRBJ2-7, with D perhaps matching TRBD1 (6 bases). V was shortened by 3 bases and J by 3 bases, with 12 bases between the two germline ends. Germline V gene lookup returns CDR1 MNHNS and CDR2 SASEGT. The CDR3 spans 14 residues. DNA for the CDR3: TGTGCCAGCAGTGACGAGGGACATAGCTACGAGCAGTACTTC. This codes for CASSDEGHSYEQYF.